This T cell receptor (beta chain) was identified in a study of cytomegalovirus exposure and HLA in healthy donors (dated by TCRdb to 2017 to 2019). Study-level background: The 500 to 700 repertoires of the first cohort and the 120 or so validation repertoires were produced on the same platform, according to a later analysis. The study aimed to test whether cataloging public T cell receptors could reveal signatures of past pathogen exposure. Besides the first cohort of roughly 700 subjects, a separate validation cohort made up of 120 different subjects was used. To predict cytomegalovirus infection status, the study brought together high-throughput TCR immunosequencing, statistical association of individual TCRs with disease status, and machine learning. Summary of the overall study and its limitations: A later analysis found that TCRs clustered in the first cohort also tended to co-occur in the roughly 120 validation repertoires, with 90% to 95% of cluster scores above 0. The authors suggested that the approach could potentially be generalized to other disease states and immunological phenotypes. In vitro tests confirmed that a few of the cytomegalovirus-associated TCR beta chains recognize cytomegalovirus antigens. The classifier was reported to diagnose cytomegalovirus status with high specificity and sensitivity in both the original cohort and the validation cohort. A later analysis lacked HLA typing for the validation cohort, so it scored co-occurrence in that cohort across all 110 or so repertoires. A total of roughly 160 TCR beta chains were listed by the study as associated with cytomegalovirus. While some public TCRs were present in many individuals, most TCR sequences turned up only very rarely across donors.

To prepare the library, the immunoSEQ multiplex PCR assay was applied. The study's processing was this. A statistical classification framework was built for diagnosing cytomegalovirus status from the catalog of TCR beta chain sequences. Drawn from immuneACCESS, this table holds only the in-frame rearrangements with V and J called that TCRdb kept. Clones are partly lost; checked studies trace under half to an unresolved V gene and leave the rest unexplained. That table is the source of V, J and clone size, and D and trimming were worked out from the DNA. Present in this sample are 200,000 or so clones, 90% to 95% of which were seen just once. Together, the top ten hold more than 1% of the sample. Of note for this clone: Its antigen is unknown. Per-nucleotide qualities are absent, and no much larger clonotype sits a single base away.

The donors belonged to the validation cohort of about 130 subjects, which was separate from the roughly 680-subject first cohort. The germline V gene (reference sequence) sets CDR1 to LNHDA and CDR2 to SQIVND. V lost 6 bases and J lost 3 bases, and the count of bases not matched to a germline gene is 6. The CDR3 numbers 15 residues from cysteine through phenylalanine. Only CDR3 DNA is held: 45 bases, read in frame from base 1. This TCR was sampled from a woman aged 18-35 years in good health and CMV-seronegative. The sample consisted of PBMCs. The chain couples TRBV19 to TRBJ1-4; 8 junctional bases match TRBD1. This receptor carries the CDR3 CASRRDRRANEKLFF. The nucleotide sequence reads TGTGCCAGTAGGAGGGACAGGAGAGCTAATGAAAAACTGTTTTTT.